The text below deals with one TCR beta chain. What it recognizes is unknown. The sample belongs to a study of neurological immune-mediated disorders. Study-level findings and limits: Expansion of TCR clones was greatest in HTLV-1-associated myelopathy and smallest in multiple sclerosis, where it fell below that of healthy controls.

The authors made cDNA by 5'RACE with 10-nucleotide random UMIs. Over 190 million TCR-beta sequences from 15-18 subjects came from every sequencing run. TCRdb re-analysed the 5' RACE reads in MiXCR, keeping a single row per CDR3 protein. The top ten hold roughly a third of the sample, which has 17,000 or so distinct CDR3 sequences, about a quarter seen once. After removal of 1 base from V and 6 bases from J, the junction contained 6 bases not matched to a gene. The CDR3 contains 14 residues. CDR1 is SGHKS, CDR2 YYEKEE, per germline (reference sequence). This sequence was found in a man aged 50 to 59 with HTLV-1-associated myelopathy (HAM/TSP). The sequencing sample was made of PBMCs. V usage is TRBV5-5 and J usage is TRBJ1-1; 7 nucleotides match TRBD1. The CDR3 DNA reads TGTGCCAGCAGCTTGCGACAGGGACGCGCTGAAGCTTTCTTT. Amino acid sequence: CASSLRQGRAEAFF.